This T cell receptor (beta chain) was identified during a study of blood T cell repertoires in COVID-19. Germline lookup yields CDR1 SGHTS and CDR2 YDEGEE. The V gene lost 4 bases and the J gene lost 4 bases, with 21 bases spanning the gap. This CDR3 is 17 amino acids long. Only in-frame clones appear in the TCRdb table, and some are missing; sequencing was by immunoSEQ multiplex PCR. The sample records about 39,000 clones, 75% to 90% being singletons. The sequence was obtained from a man aged 55 to 70 with acute or convalescent COVID-19. The sample was peripheral blood. The chain couples TRBV5-8 to TRBJ1-5; maybe TRBD1 (6 bases). This CDR3 reads CASSPRTVSVWNQPQHF. In DNA, the CDR3 is TGTGCCAGCAGCCCCCGGACAGTAAGTGTGTGGAATCAGCCCCAGCATTTT.